This TCR beta chain was sequenced in a study of identical twins. Study outcomes and limitations: Out-of-frame alpha sequences common to twins exhibited a surplus of low generation probability. Abundant cord blood beta clonotypes carried fewer insertions; memory repertoires showed none.

With respect to this clonotype: What it binds is not known.

TCRdb re-analysed the 5' RACE reads in MiXCR, keeping a single row per CDR3 protein. The sample comprises about 520,000 distinct CDR3 sequences, under 25% of which are singletons, and around 0.91% rests with the top ten. This CDR3 is built from 14 residues. The germline CDR1 and CDR2 sequences are SNHLY and FYNNEI. Trimming removed 6 bases from V and 3 bases from J, with 13 bases in between. The same data also went into a second study, on T cells expressing NK-cell markers. Turning to that study: Source material for TCR beta repertoires consisted of sorted CD3+CD56+NKG2C+, CD3+CD56+NKG2C- and CD3+CD56-NKG2C+ T cells. In four donors, these clonotypes also led the CD3+CD56-NKG2C+ fraction.

The sequencing input was CD4+ T cells sorted from blood. J is TRBJ2-3 and V is TRBV2; tentatively, D is TRBD2 (7 bases). The source is a woman younger than 35 in good health. The CDR3 spells CASSKGRGTDTQYF. Here the CDR3 DNA reads TGTGCCAGCAGCAAAGGGAGGGGGACAGATACGCAGTATTTT.